The T cell receptor beta chain described here comes from a study of identical twins. A universal primer site was added by template switching, and unique molecular identifiers were carried by the cDNA. TCRdb re-called the 5' RACE reads with MiXCR, one entry per CDR3 protein. Altogether approximately 500,000 distinct CDR3 sequences are present, around 24% being singletons, with the ten largest covering about 2.7%. Germline loops: CDR1 DFQATT, CDR2 SNEGSKA (reference sequence). V was pared by 4 bases and J by 3 bases, with 5 bases between. This CDR3 contains 11 residues. Study findings and constraints: Conclusions were drawn cross-sectionally by statistical analysis, without following the same donors. The authors noted that invariant MAIT and iNKT cells could partly confound zero-insertion analyses.

Of note for this clonotype: Antigen: not known.

The sample also formed part of further work on T cells expressing NK-cell markers. That paper notes: Eight donors were sequenced, seven testing HCMV-seropositive and one testing seronegative.

The TCR sequence derives from a woman aged 18 to 35 in good health. The sequencing sample was made of CD4+ T cells sorted from blood. The V gene is TRBV20-1, the J gene TRBJ2-3; D gene uncertain. The CDR3 nucleotides read TGCAGTGCTAAACCAACAGATACGCAGTATTTT. This translates into CSAKPTDTQYF.